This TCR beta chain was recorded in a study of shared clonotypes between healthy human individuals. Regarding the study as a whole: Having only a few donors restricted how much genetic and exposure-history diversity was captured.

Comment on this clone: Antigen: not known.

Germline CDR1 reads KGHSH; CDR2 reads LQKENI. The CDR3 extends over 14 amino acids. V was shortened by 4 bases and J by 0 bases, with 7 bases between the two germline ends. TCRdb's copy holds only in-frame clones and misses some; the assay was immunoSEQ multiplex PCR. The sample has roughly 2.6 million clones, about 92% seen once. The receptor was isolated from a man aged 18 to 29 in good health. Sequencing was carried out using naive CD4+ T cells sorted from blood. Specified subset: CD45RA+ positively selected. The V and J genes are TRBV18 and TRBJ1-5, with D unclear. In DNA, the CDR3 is TGTGCCAGCTCACGAGAATATAGCAATCAGCCCCAGCATTTT. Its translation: CASSREYSNQPQHF.